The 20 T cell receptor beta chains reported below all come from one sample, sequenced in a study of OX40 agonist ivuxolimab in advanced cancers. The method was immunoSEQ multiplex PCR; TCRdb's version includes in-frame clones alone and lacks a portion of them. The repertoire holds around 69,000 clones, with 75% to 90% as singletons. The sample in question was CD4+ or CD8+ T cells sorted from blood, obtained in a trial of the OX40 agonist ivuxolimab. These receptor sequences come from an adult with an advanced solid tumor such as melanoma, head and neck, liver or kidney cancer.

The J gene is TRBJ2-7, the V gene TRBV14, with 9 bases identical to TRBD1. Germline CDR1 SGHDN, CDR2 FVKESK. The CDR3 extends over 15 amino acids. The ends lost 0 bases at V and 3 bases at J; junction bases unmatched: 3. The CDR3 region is CASSQELGQGYEQYF. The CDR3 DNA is TGTGCCAGCAGCCAAGAATTGGGACAGGGCTACGAGCAGTACTTC.

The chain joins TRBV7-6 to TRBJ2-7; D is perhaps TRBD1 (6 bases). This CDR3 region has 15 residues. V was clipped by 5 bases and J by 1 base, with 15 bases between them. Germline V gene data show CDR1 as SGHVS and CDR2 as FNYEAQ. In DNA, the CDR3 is TGTGCCAGCAGCCTGGGACACCTGGGGTCCTACGAGCAGTACTTC. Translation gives CASSLGHLGSYEQYF.

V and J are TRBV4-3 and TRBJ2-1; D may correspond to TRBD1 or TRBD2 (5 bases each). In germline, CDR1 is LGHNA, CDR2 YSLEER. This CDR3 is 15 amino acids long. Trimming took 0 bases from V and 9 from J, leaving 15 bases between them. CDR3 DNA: TGCGCCAGCAGCCAAGACCTTCTCGGGGCGGGTGAGCAGTTCTTC. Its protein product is CASSQDLLGAGEQFF.

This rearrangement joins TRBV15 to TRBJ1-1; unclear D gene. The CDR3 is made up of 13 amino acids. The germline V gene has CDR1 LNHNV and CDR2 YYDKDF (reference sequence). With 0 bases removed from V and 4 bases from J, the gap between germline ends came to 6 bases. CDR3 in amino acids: CATSRDRPTEAFF. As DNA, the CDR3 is TGTGCCACCAGCAGAGATAGACCCACTGAAGCTTTCTTT.

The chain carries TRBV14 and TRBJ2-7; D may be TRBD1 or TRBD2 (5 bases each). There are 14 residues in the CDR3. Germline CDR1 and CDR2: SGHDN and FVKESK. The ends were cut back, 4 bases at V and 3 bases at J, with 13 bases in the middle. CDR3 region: CASSRMGPYYEQYF. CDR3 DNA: TGTGCCAGCAGCCGTATGGGACCCTACTACGAGCAGTACTTC.

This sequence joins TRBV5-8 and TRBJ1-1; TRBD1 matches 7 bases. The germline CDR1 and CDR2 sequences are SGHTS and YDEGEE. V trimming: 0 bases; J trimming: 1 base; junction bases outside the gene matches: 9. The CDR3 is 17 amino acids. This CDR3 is CASSLARSGGWNTEAFF. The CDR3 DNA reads TGTGCCAGCAGCTTGGCCAGGTCAGGGGGATGGAACACTGAAGCTTTCTTT.

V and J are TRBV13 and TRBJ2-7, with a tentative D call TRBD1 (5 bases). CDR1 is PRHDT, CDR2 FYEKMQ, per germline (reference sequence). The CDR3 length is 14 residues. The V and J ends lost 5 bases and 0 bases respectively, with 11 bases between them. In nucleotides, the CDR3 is TGTGCCAGCAGCCTCAGGGCGAACTCCTACGAGCAGTACTTC. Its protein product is CASSLRANSYEQYF.

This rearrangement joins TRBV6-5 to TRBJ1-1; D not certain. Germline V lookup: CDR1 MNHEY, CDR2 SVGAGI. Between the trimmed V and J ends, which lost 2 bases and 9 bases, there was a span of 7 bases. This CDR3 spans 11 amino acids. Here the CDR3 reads CASSYALKAFF. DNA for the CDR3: TGTGCCAGCAGTTACGCTTTGAAAGCTTTCTTT.

CDR3 in DNA: TGTGCCAGCTCCAGAAGGGAGCTGAACACTGAAGCTTTCTTT. This codes for CASSRRELNTEAFF. The chain uses TRBV18 and TRBJ1-1; D call uncertain. V was shortened by 6 bases and J by 0 bases, with 11 bases between the two germline ends. The germline CDR1 and CDR2 sequences are KGHSH and LQKENI. CDR3 length: 14 residues.

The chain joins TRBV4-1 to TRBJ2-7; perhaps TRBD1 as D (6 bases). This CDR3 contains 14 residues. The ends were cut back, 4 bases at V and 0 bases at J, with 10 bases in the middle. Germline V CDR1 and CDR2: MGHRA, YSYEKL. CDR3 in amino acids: CASSLGQLSYEQYF. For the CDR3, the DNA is TGCGCCAGCAGCCTTGGACAGCTCTCCTACGAGCAGTACTTC.

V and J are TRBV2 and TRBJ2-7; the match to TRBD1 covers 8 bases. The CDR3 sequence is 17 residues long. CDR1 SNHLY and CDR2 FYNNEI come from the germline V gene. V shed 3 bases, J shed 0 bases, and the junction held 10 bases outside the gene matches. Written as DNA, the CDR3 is TGTGCCAGCAGTGATCTTGTTATGGGACAGGTCTCCTACGAGCAGTACTTC. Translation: CASSDLVMGQVSYEQYF.

The CDR3 bases are TGTGCCAGCAGTTTACTCTTGGCTAAGACCGATGAGCAGTTCTTC. Translated, it gives CASSLLLAKTDEQFF. The chain employs TRBV27 and TRBJ2-1; D uncertain. This CDR3 contains 15 residues. Germline V gene data show CDR1 as MNHEY and CDR2 as SMNVEV (reference sequence). Trimming took off 2 bases at V and 8 bases at J, with 16 bases between the two ends.

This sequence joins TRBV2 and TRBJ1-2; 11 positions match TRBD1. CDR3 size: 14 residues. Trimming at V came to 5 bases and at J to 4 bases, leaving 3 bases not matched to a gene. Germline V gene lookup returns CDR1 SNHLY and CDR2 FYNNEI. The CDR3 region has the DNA TGTGCCAGCAGTAAGGGACAGGGGGTCTATGGCTACACCTTC. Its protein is CASSKGQGVYGYTF.

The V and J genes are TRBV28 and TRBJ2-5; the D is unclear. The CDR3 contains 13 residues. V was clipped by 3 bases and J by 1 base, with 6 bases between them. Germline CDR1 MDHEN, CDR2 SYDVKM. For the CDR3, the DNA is TGTGCCAGCAGTTTCAGCCTCCAAGAGACCCAGTACTTC. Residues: CASSFSLQETQYF.

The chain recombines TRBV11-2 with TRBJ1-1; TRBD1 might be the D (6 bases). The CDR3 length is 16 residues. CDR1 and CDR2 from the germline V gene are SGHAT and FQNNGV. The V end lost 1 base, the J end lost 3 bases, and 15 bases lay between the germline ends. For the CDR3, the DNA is TGTGCCAGCAGCTTAGTGGTACAGGGCGGGGACACTGAAGCTTTCTTT. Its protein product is CASSLVVQGGDTEAFF.

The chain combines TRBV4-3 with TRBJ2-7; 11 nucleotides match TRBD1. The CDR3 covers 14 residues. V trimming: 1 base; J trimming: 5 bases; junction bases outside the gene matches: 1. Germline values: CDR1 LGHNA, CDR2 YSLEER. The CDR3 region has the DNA TGCGCCAGCAGCCAAGGGACAGGGGGCCACGAGCAGTACTTC. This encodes CASSQGTGGHEQYF.

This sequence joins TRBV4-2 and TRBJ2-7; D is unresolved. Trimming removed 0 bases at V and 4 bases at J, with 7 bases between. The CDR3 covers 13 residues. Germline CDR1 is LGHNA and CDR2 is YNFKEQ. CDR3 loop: CASSQDRAYEQYF. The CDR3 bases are TGTGCCAGCAGCCAAGATCGCGCTTACGAGCAGTACTTC.

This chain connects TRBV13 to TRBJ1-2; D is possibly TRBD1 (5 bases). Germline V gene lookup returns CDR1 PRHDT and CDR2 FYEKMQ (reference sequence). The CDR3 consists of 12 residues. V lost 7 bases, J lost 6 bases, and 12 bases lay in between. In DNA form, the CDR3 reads TGTGCCAGCACGGGTAGGGGTGATGGCTACACCTTC. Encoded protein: CASTGRGDGYTF.

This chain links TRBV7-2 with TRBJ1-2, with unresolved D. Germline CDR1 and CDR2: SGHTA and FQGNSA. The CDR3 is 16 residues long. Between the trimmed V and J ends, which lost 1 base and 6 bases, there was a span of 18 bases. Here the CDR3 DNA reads TGTGCCAGCAGCTTAGGGGAGGGAGCCCCAAGGGATGGCTACACCTTC. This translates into CASSLGEGAPRDGYTF.

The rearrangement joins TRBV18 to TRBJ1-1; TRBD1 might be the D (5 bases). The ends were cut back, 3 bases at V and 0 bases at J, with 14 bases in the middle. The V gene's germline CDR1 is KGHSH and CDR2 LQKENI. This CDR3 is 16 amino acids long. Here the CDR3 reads CASSPAGLDLNTEAFF. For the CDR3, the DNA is TGTGCCAGCTCACCCGCAGGGCTGGATCTGAACACTGAAGCTTTCTTT.